This entry lists 23 T cell receptor beta chains sequenced from one sample in a study of blood T cells in healthy people across ages. A J-beta primer mix and a sample-barcoded 5' primer were used in a second PCR of about 7 to 12 cycles. TCRdb re-derived calls from the 5' RACE reads in MiXCR, one entry per CDR3 protein. The table includes about a million distinct CDR3 sequences, less than 45% detected once. The source material was blood. These receptors all stem from a man between 18 and 35 years old in good health.

The V gene is TRBV5-4, the J gene TRBJ1-4, with D unresolved. V lost 4 bases, J lost 5 bases, and 12 bases lay in between. Looked up from germline, CDR1 is SGHNT and CDR2 is YYREEE (reference sequence). CDR3 length equals 14 residues. The CDR3 DNA reads as TGTGCCAGCAGCGCCCGAAGGGAAAATGAAAAACTGTTTTTT. It translates to CASSARRENEKLFF.

The chain joins TRBV7-2 to TRBJ2-3; D ambiguous. Trimming pared 4 bases from V and 3 bases from J, leaving 11 bases between. The CDR3 has 14 residues. In germline, CDR1 is SGHTA, CDR2 FQGNSA. Here the CDR3 reads CASSSTVKTDTQYF. The CDR3 coding sequence is TGTGCCAGCAGCTCCACTGTAAAAACAGATACGCAGTATTTT.

This rearrangement joins TRBV6-1 to TRBJ2-5, with TRBD1 matching over 9 bases. Germline values: CDR1 MNHNS, CDR2 SASEGT. The CDR3 loop spans 16 amino acids. J gave up 11 bases and V 6 bases, and 19 bases lay outside the gene matches. CDR3 sequence reads: CASSFTGQGTEVEQYF. CDR3 nucleotide sequence: TGTGCCAGCAGCTTTACGGGACAGGGAACAGAGGTTGAGCAGTACTTC.

The chain joins TRBV29-1 to TRBJ1-2; 9 bases fit TRBD1. Germline CDR1 reads SQVTM; CDR2 reads ANQGSEA. The CDR3 has 13 amino acids. V dropped 6 bases and J dropped 4; count of bases not matched to a gene: 6. Written as DNA, the CDR3 is TGCAGCGTGAGGGGGGGACAGGGCTATGGCTACACCTTC. This codes for CSVRGGQGYGYTF.

This clonotype was picked up many times. The V call is TRBV5-1, the J call TRBJ2-6, with D tentatively TRBD1 (6 bases). Germline values: CDR1 SGHRS, CDR2 YFSETQ. CDR3 length equals 16 residues. V lost 5 bases to trimming and J lost 0 bases, with 12 bases between them. The CDR3 bases are TGCGCCAGCAGTTATACAGGGACCTCTGGGGCCAACGTCCTGACTTTC. Its translation: CASSYTGTSGANVLTF.

This chain links TRBV25-1 with TRBJ1-2, with TRBD1 matching over 12 bases. Trimming took 4 bases from V and 4 from J; bases not matched to a gene: 7. In germline, CDR1 is MGHDK, CDR2 SYGVNS. The CDR3 contains 16 residues. The CDR3 reads CASSGGQGATSYGYTF. The DNA for the CDR3 is TGTGCCAGCAGTGGGGGACAGGGGGCGACTTCCTATGGCTACACCTTC.

This clonotype was picked up a small number of times. The chain recombines TRBV9 with TRBJ2-3; a weak D match, TRBD1 (6 bases). Between the trimmed V and J ends, which lost 4 bases and 0 bases, there was a span of 12 bases. Germline V gene data show CDR1 as SGDLS and CDR2 as YYNGEE. CDR3 length: 15 residues. The CDR3 sequence is CASSQGQRSTDTQYF. The CDR3, as DNA: TGTGCCAGCAGCCAGGGACAAAGGAGCACAGATACGCAGTATTTT.

This clonotype was seen only a few times. V and J are TRBV14 and TRBJ2-7; TRBD2 is a possible D gene (5 bases). V was shortened by 1 base and J by 6 bases, with 16 bases between the two germline ends. CDR1 and CDR2 (germline): SGHDN, FVKESK. This CDR3 comprises 15 residues. The chain's CDR3 is CASSQALGLVAEQYF. CDR3 sequence (DNA): TGTGCCAGCAGCCAAGCACTAGGGCTAGTTGCCGAGCAGTACTTC.

The CDR3, as DNA: TGTGCCAGCAGCATAGGGGCAGCGAATCAGCCCCAGCATTTT. It specifies CASSIGAANQPQHF. This chain connects TRBV7-2 to TRBJ1-5; the D gene is possibly TRBD1 (5 bases). The CDR3 extends over 14 amino acids. Trimming cost V 5 bases and J 4 bases, with 12 bases left between them. Germline CDR1 reads SGHTA; CDR2 reads FQGNSA. Together with reference TRBV7-2 and TRBJ1-5, the CDR3 gives the full variable domain: GAGVSQSPSNKVTEKGKDVELRCDPISGHTALYWYRQSLGQGLEFLIYFQGNSAPDKSGLPSDRFSAERTGGSVSTLTIQRTQQEDSAVYLCASSIGAANQPQHFGDGTRLSIL.

The chain carries TRBV7-9 and TRBJ2-7; D may match TRBD1 or TRBD2 (5 bases each). The CDR3 covers 16 residues. V gave up 5 bases and J gave up 2 bases, with 19 bases separating them. Germline loops: CDR1 SEHNR, CDR2 FQNEAQ (reference sequence). The CDR3 region is CASSPVTGAKTYEQYF. The CDR3 DNA is TGTGCCAGCAGCCCCGTAACCGGGGCGAAAACCTACGAGCAGTACTTC.

V gene TRBV28 combines with J gene TRBJ2-3, with 10 bases identical to TRBD2. Germline trimming cut 2 bases from V and 8 bases from J; bases unmatched to any gene: 1. Germline CDR1 MDHEN, CDR2 SYDVKM. CDR3 length equals 13 residues. CDR3 nucleotide sequence: TGTGCCAGCAGTTTAAGCGGGAGGGGTACGCAGTATTTT. Protein product: CASSLSGRGTQYF.

This chain joins TRBV5-5 and TRBJ2-1; TRBD1 is a possible D gene (6 bases). This CDR3 has 15 residues. In germline, CDR1 is SGHKS, CDR2 YYEKEE (reference sequence). The V and J ends lost 4 bases and 4 bases respectively, with 15 bases between them. CDR3 DNA: TGTGCCAGCAGCGCCAGGGGCCCTCTTTACAATGAGCAGTTCTTC. It is translated as CASSARGPLYNEQFF.

Only a few counts were recorded for this clonotype. This chain joins TRBV24-1 and TRBJ1-1, with 9 positions matching TRBD1. The germline V gene encodes CDR1 KGHDR and CDR2 SFDVKD. The CDR3 is 14 amino acids. V lost 8 bases, J lost 0 bases, and 3 bases stayed unmatched. CDR3 in amino acids: CATKRQGVNTEAFF. In nucleotides, the CDR3 is TGTGCCACCAAGAGACAGGGGGTGAACACTGAAGCTTTCTTT.

This clonotype has more than one count but fewer than ten. The chain recombines TRBV12-3 or TRBV12-4 with TRBJ1-5; a possible D gene is TRBD1 (5 bases). Trimming left V 3 bases short and J 0 bases short, with 9 bases between. The CDR3 totals 15 residues. This CDR3 reads CASSFRDDSNQPQHF. In DNA, the CDR3 is TGTGCCAGCAGTTTCCGGGACGATAGCAATCAGCCCCAGCATTTT.

This clonotype showed up just a few times. V is TRBV11-1 and J is TRBJ2-1; no reliable D call. Trimming left V 1 base short and J 8 bases short, with 9 bases between. This CDR3 contains 13 residues. Germline-derived CDR1 and CDR2 are SGHAT and FQDESV (reference sequence). CDR3 residues: CASSLVVGDEQFF. DNA for the CDR3: TGTGCCAGCAGCTTAGTGGTGGGCGATGAGCAGTTCTTC.

Turning to this clonotype: One junction end disagrees with the germline gene, perhaps due to a read error. The chain couples TRBV14 to TRBJ2-3, with 8 nucleotides matching TRBD2. This CDR3 has 15 residues. The germline gives CDR1 SGHDN, CDR2 FVKESK. CDR3 in DNA: TGTGCCTGCAGGGGACTAGGCCAAGGCACAGATACGCAGTATTTT. Translating gives CACRGLGQGTDTQYF.

This clonotype was counted only a few times. The CDR3 coding sequence is TGCAGCGTGGGGACGTCAGATACGCAGTATTTT. Protein product: CSVGTSDTQYF. The genes are TRBV29-1 and TRBJ2-3; the D call may be TRBD1 or TRBD2 (5 bases each). The germline V and J ends were trimmed by 6 bases and 4 bases, with 8 bases remaining between them. The germline CDR1 and CDR2 sequences are SQVTM and ANQGSEA. This CDR3 has 11 amino acids.

This clonotype was seen only a few times. This chain connects TRBV12-3 or TRBV12-4 to TRBJ2-7, with 7 bases aligning to TRBD1. Germline trimming cut 5 bases from V and 4 bases from J; bases unmatched to any gene: 11. This CDR3 is 15 amino acids long. Here the CDR3 reads CASSLQTGTVYEQYF. For the CDR3, the DNA is TGTGCCAGCAGTCTCCAAACCGGGACAGTTTACGAGCAGTACTTC.

The CDR3 nucleotides read TGTGCCAGCAGCTTAGATTTGGGTGGACAAGAGACCCAGTACTTC. It yields the protein CASSLDLGGQETQYF. The chain has TRBV7-2 and TRBJ2-5; D is unclear. Germline values: CDR1 SGHTA, CDR2 FQGNSA. Trimming removed 1 base from V and 2 bases from J, with 11 bases in between. The CDR3 consists of 15 residues.

The chain links TRBV7-2 to TRBJ2-2, with D perhaps matching TRBD1 or TRBD2 (5 bases each). Between the trimmed V and J ends, which lost 6 bases and 6 bases, there was a span of 11 bases. CDR1 is SGHTA, CDR2 FQGNSA, per germline. The CDR3 extends over 13 amino acids. In DNA form, the CDR3 reads TGTGCCAGCAGGATTCAGGGAGCCGGGGAGCTGTTTTTT. Translating gives CASRIQGAGELFF.

On this clonotype itself: The junction shows a germline mismatch at one end, possibly a read error. V is TRBV7-7 and J is TRBJ2-3; no clear D. This CDR3 is 15 amino acids long. Germline V gives CDR1 SSHAT, CDR2 FNYEAQ (reference sequence). The CDR3 DNA sequence: TGTGCTAGCAGCCCCCACGGTCAAGGCCTGGATACGCAGTATTTT. It yields the protein CASSPHGQGLDTQYF.

This clonotype was recorded many times. J is TRBJ2-5 and V is TRBV7-9, with D perhaps matching TRBD2 (10 bases). CDR3 length: 18 residues. V lost 5 bases and J 5 bases, leaving 27 bases between the germline ends. CDR1 SEHNR and CDR2 FQNEAQ come from the germline V gene (reference sequence). CDR3 coding DNA: TGTGCCAGCAGCCCGACAGGGGGACTAGCGTTTCGTCTGGAGACCCAGTACTTC. It encodes CASSPTGGLAFRLETQYF.

This clonotype was observed a few times. V gene TRBV3-1 combines with J gene TRBJ2-1, with 8 bases identical to TRBD1. V lost 7 bases to trimming and J lost 6 bases; unmatched junction nucleotides: 11. Germline assignment: CDR1 LGHDT and CDR2 YNNKEL (reference sequence). The length of the CDR3 is 15 residues. This CDR3 is CASNSSGTGSNEQFF. CDR3 nucleotide sequence: TGTGCCAGCAACTCATCCGGGACAGGTTCCAATGAGCAGTTCTTC.